This T cell receptor (beta chain) was identified in a study of cytomegalovirus exposure and HLA in healthy donors. This table comes from immunoSEQ multiplex PCR, and its TCRdb copy is limited to in-frame clones, with some not included. Here the sample spans tens of thousands of clones, 90% to 95% being singletons. CDR1 and CDR2 from the germline V gene are SGHVS and FQNEAQ. CDR3 length: 14 amino acids. The V end lost 5 bases, the J end lost 0 bases, and 11 bases lay between the germline ends. The sequenced material came from PBMCs. V usage is TRBV7-8 and J usage is TRBJ2-7; D unresolved. This sequence originates from a woman younger than 30 in good health and CMV-seronegative. Here the CDR3 reads CASSATPSSYEQYF. The CDR3 DNA follows: TGTGCCAGCAGCGCGACACCGAGCTCCTACGAGCAGTACTTC.